The 31 T cell receptor beta chains listed next were all sequenced from one sample in a study of T cell responses to AZD1222 COVID-19 vaccine. Libraries were prepared by immunoSEQ multiplex PCR; TCRdb keeps only in-frame clonotypes and omits some of them. The profile shows around 140,000 clones, roughly 92% of them singletons. Sequencing used peripheral blood, obtained 28 days after the second AZD1222 dose. The source of these receptors is an adult who received the AZD1222 COVID-19 vaccine.

The chain combines TRBV18 with TRBJ2-5; D may match TRBD1 or TRBD2 (5 bases each). Germline V gene data show CDR1 as KGHSH and CDR2 as LQKENI. This CDR3 has 14 amino acids. V was shortened by 3 bases and J by 3 bases, with 11 bases between the two germline ends. The CDR3 loop is CASSPRDVKETQYF. CDR3 nucleotides: TGTGCCAGCTCACCCCGGGACGTCAAAGAGACCCAGTACTTC. Filled out from reference TRBV18 and TRBJ2-5, the complete variable domain reads NAGVMQNPRHLVRRRGQEARLRCSPMKGHSHVYWYRQLPEEGLKFMVYLQKENIIDESGMPKERFSAEFPKEGPSILRIQQVVRGDSAAYFCASSPRDVKETQYFGPGTRLLVL.

This chain uses TRBV28 with TRBJ2-2; D remains unclear. Germline V gene sequence: CDR1 MDHEN, CDR2 SYDVKM. Trimming took off 4 bases at V and 2 bases at J, with 17 bases between the two ends. The CDR3 is made up of 17 amino acids. CDR3 residues: CASSYLEWTRNTGELFF. The CDR3 DNA sequence: TGTGCCAGCAGTTATCTAGAATGGACCCGAAACACCGGGGAGCTGTTTTTT.

The chain uses TRBV11-2 and TRBJ1-3; D is undetermined. Germline CDR1 reads SGHAT; CDR2 reads FQNNGV. This CDR3 comprises 13 residues. Trimming took off 4 bases at V and 7 bases at J, with 11 bases between the two ends. The CDR3 region is CASSSSLGNTIYF. The CDR3 coding sequence is TGTGCCAGCAGCTCCTCATTGGGGAACACCATATATTTT.

V and J are TRBV24-1 and TRBJ2-3; TRBD1 aligns across 9 bases. J was trimmed by 5 bases and V by 3 bases; bases with no gene match: 8. In germline, CDR1 is KGHDR, CDR2 SFDVKD. The CDR3 covers 16 residues. CDR3 residues: CATSDPGTGNGDTQYF. The CDR3 region has the DNA TGTGCCACCAGTGATCCGGGGACAGGGAATGGAGATACGCAGTATTTT.

The rearrangement links TRBV19 to TRBJ2-6; TRBD2 agrees at 8 bases. This CDR3 is 17 amino acids long. V trimming: 1 base; J trimming: 0 bases; junction bases outside the gene matches: 2. The germline gives CDR1 LNHDA, CDR2 SQIVND (reference sequence). CDR3 residues: CASSIGGRPSGANVLTF. DNA of the CDR3: TGTGCCAGTAGTATAGGCGGGAGGCCCTCTGGGGCCAACGTCCTGACTTTC.

The rearrangement links TRBV5-1 to TRBJ2-7; D perhaps matches TRBD1 (6 bases). CDR1 is SGHRS and CDR2 is YFSETQ in the germline V gene. This CDR3 is built from 13 residues. The V and J ends lost 5 bases and 7 bases respectively, with 16 bases between them. For the CDR3, the DNA is TGCGCCAGCAGTTCCGAACAGGGTAGGGAGCAGTACTTC. Translated, it gives CASSSEQGREQYF.

The chain employs TRBV5-5 and TRBJ1-2; 8 bases map to TRBD1. V lost 0 bases, J lost 0 bases, and 10 bases stayed unmatched. CDR3 length: 18 amino acids. Germline CDR1 and CDR2: SGHKS and YYEKEE (reference sequence). The CDR3 sequence: CASSLAPGQDTANYGYTF. As DNA, the CDR3 is TGTGCCAGCAGCTTGGCCCCGGGACAGGACACCGCTAACTATGGCTACACCTTC.

The chain uses TRBV23-1 and TRBJ1-2; no reliable D call. TRBV23-1 has ORF status, its function being uncertain. V was pared by 11 bases and J by 4 bases, with 17 bases between. This CDR3 is built from 13 residues. The CDR3 nucleotides are TGCGCCCTAGTTGGGCAGACCCTCTATGGCTACACCTTC. Translating it yields CALVGQTLYGYTF.

The V call is TRBV24-1, the J call TRBJ1-2; possibly TRBD1 for D (5 bases). Trimming removed 7 bases at V and 7 bases at J, with 15 bases between. This CDR3 contains 13 residues. Germline V gene data show CDR1 as KGHDR and CDR2 as SFDVKD. The DNA for the CDR3 is TGTGCCACCAGAGCCGGCAGGGTAGGTGGCTACACCTTC. Its protein product is CATRAGRVGGYTF.

V usage is TRBV28 and J usage is TRBJ2-7; TRBD1 aligns across 9 bases. The CDR3 length is 16 residues. After removal of 4 bases from V and 7 bases from J, the junction contained 14 bases not matched to a gene. Germline CDR1 and CDR2: MDHEN and SYDVKM. As DNA, the CDR3 is TGTGCCAGCAGTTGGCGCCGGGACAGGGAACGGGAGGAGCAGTACTTC. It is translated as CASSWRRDREREEQYF.

A single count supports this clone. The CDR3 bases are TGTGCCAGCAGTTCACCAGGGCTCTCTGGGGCCAACGTCCTGACTTTC. It is translated as CASSSPGLSGANVLTF. The chain uses TRBV27 and TRBJ2-6; D possibly corresponds to TRBD1 (5 bases). CDR3 length: 16 amino acids. The germline gives CDR1 MNHEY, CDR2 SMNVEV (reference sequence). Between the trimmed V and J ends, which lost 4 bases and 0 bases, there was a span of 10 bases.

The chain is built from TRBV4-2 and TRBJ2-1, with TRBD2 matching 8 bases. CDR3 length: 15 residues. Germline CDR1 LGHNA, CDR2 YNFKEQ. The trim removed 4 bases at V and 4 bases at J, leaving 6 bases unmatched. The CDR3 nucleotides are TGTGCCAGCAGCCCCTCGGCGGGGGGATACAATGAGCAGTTCTTC. Translating it yields CASSPSAGGYNEQFF.

The rearrangement joins TRBV6-2 or TRBV6-3 to TRBJ2-1, with D hard to call. Trimming shortened V by 5 bases and J by 0 bases, and 14 bases separated the two germline ends. There are 16 residues in the CDR3. Germline V gene data show CDR1 as MNHEY and CDR2 as SVGEGT. The CDR3: CASSSLLASSYNEQFF. The CDR3 DNA sequence: TGTGCCAGCAGTAGCCTCTTAGCAAGCTCCTACAATGAGCAGTTCTTC.

This clone was seen a single time. The chain is built from TRBV19 and TRBJ2-2; D is uncertain. With 0 bases removed from V and 8 bases from J, the gap between germline ends came to 13 bases. The CDR3 extends over 15 amino acids. The V gene's germline CDR1 is LNHDA and CDR2 SQIVND (reference sequence). This CDR3 reads CASSIDHLTTGELFF. CDR3 sequence (DNA): TGTGCCAGTAGTATAGATCACCTTACCACAGGGGAGCTGTTTTTT.

The chain has TRBV12-3 or TRBV12-4 and TRBJ1-1; D is unclear. The CDR3 has 13 amino acids. V lost 4 bases, J lost 5 bases, and 11 bases lay in between. CDR3 sequence: CASSWAEETEAFF. CDR3 coding DNA: TGTGCCAGCAGTTGGGCCGAGGAAACTGAAGCTTTCTTT.

The CDR3 region is CASSRREPSYEQYF. Here the CDR3 DNA reads TGTGCCAGCAGCCGGCGGGAGCCTTCCTACGAGCAGTACTTC. The rearrangement links TRBV6-5 to TRBJ2-7, with 7 positions matching TRBD2. The germline gives CDR1 MNHEY, CDR2 SVGAGI. V lost 6 bases, J lost 1 base, and 6 bases stayed unmatched. This CDR3 is built from 14 residues.

This clone was seen once. This chain links TRBV2 with TRBJ1-4; D is unclear. In germline, CDR1 is SNHLY, CDR2 FYNNEI. CDR3 length: 15 amino acids. Trimming removed 0 bases from V and 6 bases from J, with 11 bases in between. CDR3 in amino acids: CASSEALRGYEKLFF. The CDR3 bases are TGTGCCAGCAGTGAAGCGCTTCGGGGTTATGAAAAACTGTTTTTT.

The CDR3 protein is CASSIGGQLPYEQYF. The CDR3 DNA sequence: TGTGCCAGTAGTATAGGGGGACAGCTGCCCTACGAGCAGTACTTC. The rearrangement links TRBV19 to TRBJ2-7, with 7 bases identical to TRBD1. V shed 1 base and J 2 bases; nucleotides not matched to a gene: 5. CDR1 and CDR2 (germline): LNHDA, SQIVND (reference sequence). There are 15 residues in the CDR3.

This sequence joins TRBV4-1 and TRBJ1-4; no clear D. Germline-derived CDR1 and CDR2 are MGHRA and YSYEKL. Trimming left V 4 bases short and J 5 bases short, with 11 bases between. There are 14 residues in the CDR3. CDR3 in amino acids: CASSPRTDNEKLFF. CDR3 bases: TGCGCCAGCAGCCCCCGGACGGACAATGAAAAACTGTTTTTT.

This chain joins TRBV5-6 and TRBJ2-3; D uncertain. The V and J ends lost 3 bases and 2 bases respectively, with 1 base between them. The CDR3 is made up of 11 amino acids. Germline CDR1 SGHDT, CDR2 YYEEEE. The CDR3 nucleotides read TGTGCCAGCAGCTACACAGATACGCAGTATTTT. Protein product: CASSYTDTQYF.

This CDR3 is CAINPGQGNNEQYF. Here the CDR3 DNA reads TGTGCCATCAATCCGGGACAGGGGAATAACGAGCAGTACTTC. The chain uses TRBV10-3 and TRBJ2-7; 10 positions match TRBD1. The CDR3 sequence is 14 residues long. The trim removed 7 bases at V and 5 bases at J, leaving 8 bases unmatched. Germline V gene sequence: CDR1 ENHRY, CDR2 SYGVKD.

This clone came up once. This chain joins TRBV11-3 and TRBJ2-1; D perhaps matches TRBD2 (6 bases). Deletions cut 2 bases from V and 4 bases from J, with 15 bases between. The CDR3 contains 16 residues. Germline CDR1 SGHNT, CDR2 YENEEA. CDR3 DNA: TGTGCCAGCAGCTTATGGGGCGGGACGGGGTACAATGAGCAGTTCTTC. Translated: CASSLWGGTGYNEQFF.

This chain connects TRBV11-3 to TRBJ2-1; 8 nucleotides agree with TRBD1. The trim removed 1 base at V and 6 bases at J, leaving 5 bases unmatched. Germline CDR1 reads SGHNT; CDR2 reads YENEEA. CDR3 length: 15 residues. In DNA, the CDR3 is TGTGCCAGCAGCTTAGCAGGGGGCTTAAGCAATGAGCAGTTCTTC. It specifies CASSLAGGLSNEQFF.

The chain recombines TRBV18 with TRBJ1-1; 8 bases map to TRBD1. The germline CDR1 and CDR2 sequences are KGHSH and LQKENI. The junction had 9 bases not matched to a gene; V was cut back by 9 bases and J by 3 bases. The CDR3 contains 14 residues. The CDR3 region has the DNA TGTGCCAGTTTATACAGGGGGGAGGACACTGAAGCTTTCTTT. This sequence encodes CASLYRGEDTEAFF.

The rearrangement joins TRBV30 to TRBJ1-4, with 10 bases that match TRBD1. After removal of 3 bases from V and 6 bases from J, the junction contained 1 base not matched to a gene. CDR3 length equals 13 residues. Germline V lookup: CDR1 GTSNPN, CDR2 SVGIG (reference sequence). Written as DNA, the CDR3 is TGTGCCTGGAGGGACAGGGGGGATGAAAAACTGTTTTTT. It yields the protein CAWRDRGDEKLFF.

V is TRBV18 and J is TRBJ2-5, with no clear D. Germline loops: CDR1 KGHSH, CDR2 LQKENI. V was pared by 3 bases and J by 2 bases, with 7 bases between. The CDR3 loop spans 13 amino acids. CDR3: CASSPGRQETQYF. CDR3 DNA: TGTGCCAGCTCACCGGGTAGGCAAGAGACCCAGTACTTC. The variable domain in full, completed from reference TRBV18 and TRBJ2-5, reads NAGVMQNPRHLVRRRGQEARLRCSPMKGHSHVYWYRQLPEEGLKFMVYLQKENIIDESGMPKERFSAEFPKEGPSILRIQQVVRGDSAAYFCASSPGRQETQYFGPGTRLLVL.

This clone was seen more than once but under ten times. J is TRBJ2-1 and V is TRBV11-3; 9 bases are a match to TRBD2. Germline-derived CDR1 and CDR2 are SGHNT and YENEEA. This CDR3 has 14 amino acids. The V and J ends lost 3 bases and 10 bases, in that order; junction bases with no gene match: 7. The chain's CDR3 is CASSFSGSSLEQFF. The CDR3 DNA follows: TGTGCCAGCAGCTTTAGCGGGAGCTCCCTCGAGCAGTTCTTC.

The gene calls are TRBV19 and TRBJ1-5, with D maybe TRBD1 (6 bases). The CDR3 runs to 15 residues. V was shortened by 9 bases and J by 2 bases, with 17 bases between the two germline ends. Germline CDR1 LNHDA, CDR2 SQIVND (reference sequence). The CDR3 coding sequence is TGTGCCAGCTATCCCACAGGGTTGGGCAATCAGCCCCAGCATTTT. This translates into CASYPTGLGNQPQHF.

The CDR3 coding sequence is TGCAGCGTTGAAGCCTTTCTAGCGGGAGGGCCGAGCTCCTACAATGAGCAGTTCTTC. Its translation: CSVEAFLAGGPSSYNEQFF. The chain carries TRBV29-1 and TRBJ2-1, with 12 bases lining up with TRBD2. The trim removed 1 base at V and 0 bases at J, leaving 10 bases unmatched. Per the germline V gene, CDR1 is SQVTM and CDR2 is ANQGSEA. The CDR3 spans 19 residues.

J is TRBJ1-2 and V is TRBV19; D is undetermined. This CDR3 spans 12 amino acids. The germline CDR1 and CDR2 sequences are LNHDA and SQIVND (reference sequence). Trimming stripped 9 bases from V and 5 bases from J, with 13 bases between. In DNA, the CDR3 is TGTGCCAGCCGCGGGTATGAGTATGGCTACACCTTC. Encoded protein: CASRGYEYGYTF.

V gene TRBV5-6 combines with J gene TRBJ1-2; 7 nucleotides align to TRBD1. Trimming cost V 2 bases and J 8 bases; bases outside gene matches: 15. CDR3 size: 16 residues. Germline CDR1 reads SGHDT; CDR2 reads YYEEEE. CDR3 protein: CASSFSRDSGSWGYTF. In DNA form, the CDR3 reads TGTGCCAGCAGCTTTAGCCGGGACAGTGGATCTTGGGGCTACACCTTC.